The entry below describes one T cell receptor (beta chain). The sample belongs to a study of blood T cell repertoires in COVID-19. This CDR3 region has 13 residues. V gave up 3 bases and J gave up 6 bases, with 11 bases separating them. Germline CDR1 is MNHEY and CDR2 is SMNVEV (reference sequence). The protocol was immunoSEQ multiplex PCR, while the TCRdb copy is restricted to in-frame clones and leaves out a portion. The table has roughly 100,000 clones, 80% to 90% seen once. The chain is built from TRBV27 and TRBJ1-2, with no clear D. The source of this sequence is a woman in her thirties with acute or convalescent COVID-19. Material: peripheral blood. CDR3 sequence reads: CASSFGSQDGYTF. The CDR3 nucleotides are TGTGCCAGCAGTTTCGGTAGCCAAGATGGCTACACCTTC.